This T cell receptor (beta chain) is from a study of shared clonotypes between healthy human individuals. CD45RA-negative memory and CD45RA+ naive subsets were split from the CD4+ cells. Germline CDR1 and CDR2: SGDLS and YYNGEE. V gave up 0 bases and J gave up 4 bases, with 13 bases separating them. This CDR3 is built from 15 residues. This clone was seen once. TCRdb's copy holds only in-frame clones and misses some; the assay was immunoSEQ multiplex PCR. Of about 1.1 million clones listed, around 78% were seen once; the top ten hold 0.5% to 0.6%. The chain recombines TRBV9 with TRBJ2-5; the D gene is possibly TRBD2 (5 bases). The source material was memory CD4+ T cells from PBMCs. Subset here: CD45RA-negative fraction. This sequence was found in a man between 18 and 35 years old in good health. Some clones in this sample may be carry-over from other donors' samples. Here the CDR3 DNA reads TGTGCCAGCAGCGTAGGGCGGGCATGGGGAGAGACCCAGTACTTC. Protein product: CASSVGRAWGETQYF.